The clone carrying this T cell receptor beta chain appeared once. The record originates from a study of somatic mutations in cytotoxic T cells in rheumatoid arthritis. The germline V gene has CDR1 MNHNS and CDR2 SASEGT. The CDR3 totals 11 residues. The V end lost 2 bases, the J end lost 7 bases, and 6 bases lay between the germline ends. Sequencing used immunoSEQ multiplex PCR; TCRdb keeps in-frame clones, though not all of them. The sample lists about 19,000 clones; 65% to 80% were seen once. Sequenced: CD8+ T cells sorted from blood. This TCR was sampled from an adult with rheumatoid arthritis. The genes are TRBV6-1 and TRBJ2-7; D is uncertain. This CDR3 is CASSELGEQYF. For the CDR3, the DNA is TGTGCCAGCAGTGAACTGGGGGAGCAGTACTTC.